By share, the clone carrying this T cell receptor delta chain ranks as medium-sized (0.01 to 0.1%). Other DNA variants within this sample encode the same CDR3. The data originate from a study of gamma-delta T cells after stem cell transplantation. Germline V gene sequence: CDR1 GEAIGNYY, CDR2 EKD. The CDR3 is 16 residues long. The J segment lost 0 bases and the V segment lost 3 bases, leaving 6 bases of the junction unmatched. TCRdb re-called the RT-PCR reads using CATT. This sample has 6,500 or so delta-chain clones, with 20% to 25% found just once. The specimen sequenced was gamma-delta T cells. V and J are TRDV2 and TRDJ1, with 10 bases matching TRDD3. This receptor was obtained from a human donor. It is not recorded whose cells these are; they may come from a transplant donor. CDR3 in amino acids: CACDLTGGSYTDKLIF. In nucleotides, the CDR3 is TGTGCCTGTGACCTTACTGGGGGATCCTACACCGATAAACTCATCTTT.